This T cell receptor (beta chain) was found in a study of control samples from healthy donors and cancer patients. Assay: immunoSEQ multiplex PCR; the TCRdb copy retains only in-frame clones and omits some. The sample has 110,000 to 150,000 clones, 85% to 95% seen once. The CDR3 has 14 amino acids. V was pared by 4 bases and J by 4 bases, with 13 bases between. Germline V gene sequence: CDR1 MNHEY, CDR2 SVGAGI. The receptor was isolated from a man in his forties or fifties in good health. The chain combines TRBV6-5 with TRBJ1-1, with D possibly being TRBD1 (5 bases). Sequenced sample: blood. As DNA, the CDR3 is TGTGCCAGCAGTTTCCGGGACTCCGGCACTGAAGCTTTCTTT. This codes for CASSFRDSGTEAFF.